The 28 T cell receptor beta chains below were found in one sample sequenced in a study of blood T cell repertoires in COVID-19 (dated by TCRdb to about 2020). Libraries were made using the immunoSEQ multiplex PCR assay. TCRdb holds this immuneACCESS table with in-frame rearrangements only. Some clones are missing; in checked studies, unresolved V genes explain under half, and the rest has no known cause. This sample has over 200,000 clones in its table, and approximately 90% of those were observed once. In total, the top ten clones hold 0.65% to 0.85% of the sample. Sequenced input: peripheral blood. The receptors were sampled from a man in his sixties with COVID-19, enrolled during active disease.

This chain uses TRBV9 with TRBJ2-1; 7 bases agree with TRBD2. V lost 1 base, J lost 10 bases, and 11 bases stayed unmatched. Germline-derived CDR1 and CDR2 are SGDLS and YYNGEE. The CDR3 has 15 residues. As DNA, the CDR3 is TGTGCCAGCAGCGTAAGAGCTAGCGGCTACCGAGAGCAGTTCTTC. Its translation: CASSVRASGYREQFF.

V is TRBV25-1 and J is TRBJ1-1; no clear D gene. V lost 3 bases and J 11 bases, leaving 16 bases between the germline ends. The CDR3 totals 13 residues. Germline V gene lookup returns CDR1 MGHDK and CDR2 SYGVNS. CDR3 in amino acids: CASSDLVGRGAFF. As DNA, the CDR3 is TGTGCCAGCAGTGATCTTGTCGGAAGAGGGGCTTTCTTT.

J is TRBJ1-2 and V is TRBV6-5; maybe TRBD1 (6 bases). The CDR3 extends over 13 amino acids. Germline V gene lookup returns CDR1 MNHEY and CDR2 SVGAGI. Trimming removed 6 bases at V and 4 bases at J, with 12 bases between. CDR3 nucleotide sequence: TGTGCCAGCAGCCCCGGACAGCGCTATGGCTACACCTTC. It specifies CASSPGQRYGYTF.

The rearrangement joins TRBV30 to TRBJ1-5; the match to TRBD1 covers 7 bases. J lost 6 bases, V lost 2 bases, and 4 bases had no gene match. CDR3 length equals 13 residues. Germline V gene lookup returns CDR1 GTSNPN and CDR2 SVGIG (reference sequence). The CDR3 DNA sequence: TGTGCCTGGAGTACCGGGACAGTTCAGCCCCAGCATTTT. Translated: CAWSTGTVQPQHF.

The table lists this clone with a count of one. This chain uses TRBV11-2 with TRBJ2-7; 14 bases align to TRBD2. Germline V gene sequence: CDR1 SGHAT, CDR2 FQNNGV. Trimming cost V 5 bases and J 5 bases; bases outside gene matches: 11. CDR3 length: 17 residues. The CDR3 sequence is CASSVTGTSGRAHEQYF. The CDR3 coding sequence is TGTGCCAGCAGCGTAACCGGGACTAGCGGGAGAGCTCACGAGCAGTACTTC.

The chain joins TRBV2 to TRBJ2-2; 9 bases fit TRBD1. J lost 4 bases, V lost 5 bases, and 2 bases had no gene match. This CDR3 spans 14 amino acids. Looked up from germline, CDR1 is SNHLY and CDR2 is FYNNEI. The CDR3 loop is CASSRDRVTGELFF. The DNA of the CDR3 is TGTGCCAGCAGTAGGGACAGGGTCACCGGGGAGCTGTTTTTT.

The V call is TRBV29-1, the J call TRBJ2-7; 14 bases map to TRBD2. V trimming: 5 bases; J trimming: 5 bases; junction bases outside the gene matches: 5. This CDR3 spans 14 amino acids. Germline-derived CDR1 and CDR2 are SQVTM and ANQGSEA. The CDR3 sequence: CSVIGLAGGNEQYF. The CDR3 coding sequence is TGCAGCGTTATCGGACTAGCGGGAGGAAACGAGCAGTACTTC.

The V call is TRBV18, the J call TRBJ2-7, with D perhaps TRBD1 (6 bases). The CDR3 runs 13 residues. Germline V lookup: CDR1 KGHSH, CDR2 LQKENI. V lost 3 bases, J lost 2 bases, and 8 bases lay in between. CDR3 in DNA: TGTGCCAGCTCACCCGGGACAACCTACGAGCAGTACTTC. Translating gives CASSPGTTYEQYF.

This CDR3 reads CASSSPKGQAGANVLTF. CDR3 coding DNA: TGTGCCAGCAGTTCTCCGAAGGGGCAGGCAGGGGCCAACGTCCTGACTTTC. The rearrangement links TRBV28 to TRBJ2-6, with D possibly TRBD1 on 5 matching bases. The CDR3 loop spans 17 amino acids. V dropped 4 bases and J dropped 4 bases, with 17 bases sitting between them. Germline loops: CDR1 MDHEN, CDR2 SYDVKM.

The rearrangement uses TRBV29-1 and TRBJ2-3, with 15 bases lining up with TRBD2. CDR3 length: 18 residues. Looked up from germline, CDR1 is SQVTM and CDR2 is ANQGSEA. The V segment lost 0 bases and the J segment 3 bases; nucleotides outside the gene matches: 7. CDR3 DNA sequence: TGCAGCGTTGAAGATCGGACTAGCGGGGGGGCAGGGACAGATACGCAGTATTTT. This codes for CSVEDRTSGGAGTDTQYF.

The genes are TRBV19 and TRBJ1-1; D possibly corresponds to TRBD1 (5 bases). The ends were cut back, 3 bases at V and 4 bases at J, with 18 bases in the middle. Germline CDR1 LNHDA, CDR2 SQIVND (reference sequence). This CDR3 comprises 16 residues. The CDR3 DNA follows: TGTGCCAGTAGTATCCCCTGGTCGGGGGTGACCACTGAAGCTTTCTTT. Residues: CASSIPWSGVTTEAFF.

Concerning this clone itself: The same CDR3 arises from other DNA sequences in this sample as well. The CDR3 sequence is CASSLAREQYF. The CDR3 region has the DNA TGTGCCAGCAGTTTAGCCCGCGAGCAGTACTTC. The chain employs TRBV12-3 or TRBV12-4 and TRBJ2-7; no definite D call. V dropped 0 bases and J dropped 6 bases, with 3 bases sitting between them. This CDR3 is 11 amino acids long.

The CDR3 nucleotides read TGTGCCAGCAGCGTAGCCCTCCGGGGGACCACCGGGGAGCTGTTTTTT. It codes for CASSVALRGTTGELFF. The gene calls are TRBV9 and TRBJ2-2; perhaps TRBD2 as D (6 bases). This CDR3 comprises 16 residues. Germline values: CDR1 SGDLS, CDR2 YYNGEE. The V end was cut by 0 bases, the J end by 4 bases, with 13 bases between.

J is TRBJ1-2 and V is TRBV2; 7 bases align to TRBD1. The CDR3 totals 16 residues. CDR1 is SNHLY, CDR2 FYNNEI, per germline. V trimming: 10 bases; J trimming: 0 bases; junction bases outside the gene matches: 14. The CDR3 DNA is TGTGCCATCTTCACTAGGGGGCGGGAGGCTAACTATGGCTACACCTTC. This codes for CAIFTRGREANYGYTF.

The V and J genes are TRBV4-1 and TRBJ2-3, with a possible D match to TRBD2 (6 bases). The CDR3 covers 13 residues. V gave up 2 bases and J gave up 9 bases, with 12 bases separating them. The germline V gene has CDR1 MGHRA and CDR2 YSYEKL. The CDR3: CASSQSTSGTQYF. CDR3 nucleotides: TGCGCCAGCAGCCAATCAACAAGCGGGACGCAGTATTTT.

Only a few counts were recorded for this clone. The V and J genes are TRBV6-5 and TRBJ1-5, with 7 bases that match TRBD1. The CDR3 is made up of 15 amino acids. The trim removed 7 bases at V and 4 bases at J, leaving 10 bases unmatched. Per germline, CDR1 MNHEY and CDR2 SVGAGI. Here the CDR3 DNA reads TGTGCCAGCACCTTTGACAGGGACGGAAATCAGCCCCAGCATTTT. Its translation: CASTFDRDGNQPQHF.

The V gene is TRBV10-2, the J gene TRBJ2-5; TRBD2 matches at 8 bases. The CDR3 has 14 residues. J lost 4 bases, V lost 8 bases, and 9 bases had no gene match. The germline V gene has CDR1 WSHSY and CDR2 SAAADI. The CDR3: CASAASGSRETQYF. Here the CDR3 DNA reads TGCGCCAGCGCCGCCAGCGGGAGCAGAGAGACCCAGTACTTC.

This clone was seen a single time. This chain links TRBV19 with TRBJ2-3; weak D call: TRBD1 (5 bases). The V and J ends lost 6 bases and 1 base respectively, with 14 bases between them. CDR1 LNHDA and CDR2 SQIVND come from the germline V gene (reference sequence). The CDR3 totals 15 residues. The CDR3 region is CASSADTLRTDTQYF. Written as DNA, the CDR3 is TGTGCCAGTAGCGCGGACACCCTTCGCACAGATACGCAGTATTTT.

The J gene is TRBJ2-1, the V gene TRBV7-2; TRBD1 aligns across 8 bases. Per germline, CDR1 SGHTA and CDR2 FQGNSA. Trimming removed 4 bases from V and 11 bases from J; junction bases left unmatched: 7. The CDR3 has 13 amino acids. CDR3 in DNA: TGTGCCAGCAGCTCCCTCAGGGGGCGTAAGCAGTTCTTC. Residues: CASSSLRGRKQFF.

The chain combines TRBV21-1 with TRBJ1-2; the table gives TRBD1 as D, unverified against the DNA. TRBV21-1 is annotated as a pseudogene. The CDR3 is 15 amino acids. The CDR3 DNA reads as TGTGCCAGCAGCAAAGGTGTAAGGCAGGGGGGCGGCTACACCTTC. Protein sequence: CASSKGVRQGGGYTF.

The rearrangement joins TRBV19 to TRBJ1-6, with 7 bases matching TRBD1. Germline V CDR1 and CDR2: LNHDA, SQIVND (reference sequence). There are 14 residues in the CDR3. The J segment lost 7 bases and the V segment lost 6 bases, leaving 6 bases of the junction unmatched. This CDR3 is CASSISTGNSPLHF. The CDR3 nucleotides read TGTGCCAGTAGCATCTCGACAGGGAATTCACCCCTCCACTTT. The full variable domain, completed using reference TRBV19 and TRBJ1-6, is DGGITQSPKYLFRKEGQNVTLSCEQNLNHDAMYWYRQDPGQGLRLIYYSQIVNDFQKGDIAEGYSVSREKKESFPLTVTSAQKNPTAFYLCASSISTGNSPLHFGNGTRLTVT.

The rearrangement joins TRBV5-6 to TRBJ2-1; 12 nucleotides agree with TRBD2. The CDR3 sequence is 16 residues long. Germline lookup yields CDR1 SGHDT and CDR2 YYEEEE. V lost 4 bases to trimming and J lost 7 bases; unmatched junction nucleotides: 9. This chain's CDR3 is CASSKGLAGFQNEQFF. The CDR3 DNA sequence: TGTGCCAGCAGCAAAGGACTAGCGGGATTTCAAAATGAGCAGTTCTTC.

The rearrangement uses TRBV15 and TRBJ1-3; D perhaps matches TRBD1 (5 bases). This CDR3 is 17 amino acids long. Germline V lookup: CDR1 LNHNV, CDR2 YYDKDF (reference sequence). Between the trimmed V and J ends, which lost 3 bases and 2 bases, there was a span of 17 bases. The CDR3 protein is CATSRDPQGFTGNTIYF. CDR3 sequence (DNA): TGTGCCACCAGCAGGGATCCGCAGGGCTTCACTGGAAACACCATATATTTT.

The V call is TRBV7-3, the J call TRBJ1-1, with TRBD1 matching 8 bases. J lost 6 bases, V lost 1 base, and 13 bases had no gene match. This CDR3 contains 17 residues. Germline CDR1 is SGHTA and CDR2 is FQGTGA. CDR3 in amino acids: CASSLNAPTGAASEAFF. CDR3 in DNA: TGTGCCAGCAGCTTAAATGCTCCGACAGGGGCCGCCTCTGAAGCTTTCTTT. Supplemented by reference TRBV7-3 and TRBJ1-1, the full variable domain reads GAGVSQTPSNKVTEKGKYVELRCDPISGHTALYWYRQSLGQGPEFLIYFQGTGAADDSGLPNDRFFAVRPEGSVSTLKIQRTERGDSAVYLCASSLNAPTGAASEAFFGQGTRLTVV.

This chain uses TRBV7-2 with TRBJ2-7; D is unresolved. Trimming stripped 5 bases from V and 5 bases from J, with 13 bases between. Germline V gene lookup returns CDR1 SGHTA and CDR2 FQGNSA. This CDR3 spans 13 amino acids. In nucleotides, the CDR3 is TGTGCCAGCAGCGGCGCCATCCTAGACGAGCAGTACTTC. This codes for CASSGAILDEQYF.

As concerns this clone: Other DNA sequences from this sample encode an identical CDR3 as well. This sequence joins TRBV2 and TRBJ1-4, with 7 bases lining up with TRBD1. The CDR3 loop spans 14 amino acids. V was pared by 6 bases and J by 0 bases, with 1 base of the junction left unmatched. Germline values: CDR1 SNHLY, CDR2 FYNNEI. The CDR3 DNA reads TGTGCCAGCAGGGGGACAGCAACTAATGAAAAACTGTTTTTT. Its protein is CASRGTATNEKLFF.

The J gene is TRBJ2-7, the V gene TRBV5-1, with 9 bases matching TRBD1. V shed 4 bases, J shed 5 bases, and the junction held 7 bases outside the gene matches. The CDR3 is 14 amino acids. In germline, CDR1 is SGHRS, CDR2 YFSETQ. The CDR3 nucleotides read TGCGCCAGCAGCAGGGGACAGGGAACCGACGAGCAGTACTTC. As protein: CASSRGQGTDEQYF.

The chain is built from TRBV19 and TRBJ1-1; D may be TRBD1 (5 bases). Germline CDR1 is LNHDA and CDR2 is SQIVND (reference sequence). V was shortened by 7 bases and J by 3 bases, with 15 bases between the two germline ends. The CDR3 runs to 14 residues. CDR3 residues: CASTLGGVDTEAFF. CDR3 sequence (DNA): TGTGCCAGTACCCTGGGGGGGGTGGACACTGAAGCTTTCTTT.